The 24 T cell receptor beta chains below all came from one sample that was sequenced in a study of Ad26.COV2.S vaccination and SARS-CoV-2 variants. TCRdb's table, derived via immunoSEQ multiplex PCR, lists solely in-frame clones and lacks some. The sample lists 360,000 or so clones; 80% to 90% were seen once. As to treatment: some 20 received Ad26.COV2.S at low or high dose, single or two shots; 5 received placebo; per-sample allocation not given. After the first vaccine or placebo injection, samples were drawn on day 63. The sequenced sample was peripheral blood, obtained in a trial of Ad26.COV2.S vaccine versus placebo. These receptors all stem from a person between 18 and 59 years old who received the Ad26.COV2.S COVID-19 vaccine or a placebo.

The rearrangement joins TRBV7-9 to TRBJ2-3, with 7 positions matching TRBD1. Trimming removed 5 bases from V and 2 bases from J; junction bases left unmatched: 7. Germline loops: CDR1 SEHNR, CDR2 FQNEAQ (reference sequence). The CDR3 length is 15 residues. For the CDR3, the DNA is TGTGCCAGCAGCCGCCGACAGGGACCCACAGATACGCAGTATTTT. Translated, it gives CASSRRQGPTDTQYF.

This chain links TRBV4-1 with TRBJ1-1, with D possibly being TRBD1 (5 bases). Per the germline V gene, CDR1 is MGHRA and CDR2 is YSYEKL. CDR3 length: 15 residues. Trimming took 1 base from V and 3 from J, leaving 12 bases between them. The CDR3 bases are TGCGCCAGCAGCCAAGTTTGGGACGTCGACACTGAAGCTTTCTTT. It yields the protein CASSQVWDVDTEAFF.

The chain recombines TRBV9 with TRBJ2-2, with D perhaps TRBD2 (5 bases). The germline gives CDR1 SGDLS, CDR2 YYNGEE. V dropped 1 base and J dropped 5 bases, with 12 bases sitting between them. This CDR3 region has 15 residues. This chain's CDR3 is CASSVTPGLTGELFF. Here the CDR3 DNA reads TGTGCCAGCAGCGTAACTCCAGGACTTACCGGGGAGCTGTTTTTT.

The V and J genes are TRBV7-8 and TRBJ1-1; TRBD1 might be the D (5 bases). CDR1 and CDR2 (germline): SGHVS, FQNEAQ. The CDR3 length is 14 residues. Trimming removed 4 bases at V and 1 base at J, with 10 bases between. CDR3 in DNA: TGTGCCAGCAGCTCGGTGACAGCGAACACTGAAGCTTTCTTT. Its translation is CASSSVTANTEAFF. Filled out from reference TRBV7-8 and TRBJ1-1, the complete variable domain reads GAGVSQSPRYKVAKRGQDVALRCDPISGHVSLFWYQQALGQGPEFLTYFQNEAQLDKSGLPSDRFFAERPEGSVSTLKIQRTQQEDSAVYLCASSSVTANTEAFFGQGTRLTVV.

The rearrangement uses TRBV6-1 and TRBJ1-2; perhaps TRBD1 as D (5 bases). Germline loops: CDR1 MNHNS, CDR2 SASEGT. This CDR3 has 14 residues. V was clipped by 1 base and J by 1 base, with 7 bases between them. The CDR3 loop reads CASSEEGLNYGYTF. CDR3 sequence (DNA): TGTGCCAGCAGTGAAGAGGGGCTTAACTATGGCTACACCTTC.

The chain joins TRBV9 to TRBJ2-5; TRBD2 might be the D (7 bases). Germline lookup yields CDR1 SGDLS and CDR2 YYNGEE. The CDR3 covers 14 residues. The ends were cut back, 4 bases at V and 1 base at J, with 11 bases in the middle. DNA of the CDR3: TGTGCCAGCAGCCCCCGGGGGGCCCAAGAGACCCAGTACTTC. Its translation is CASSPRGAQETQYF.

This clone was detected a few times. The chain links TRBV5-1 to TRBJ1-1, with a possible D match to TRBD1 (6 bases). The CDR3 totals 15 residues. The germline V and J ends were trimmed by 4 bases and 6 bases, with 19 bases remaining between them. Germline V CDR1 and CDR2: SGHRS, YFSETQ. In nucleotides, the CDR3 is TGCGCCAGCAGCCTCCCGGGACAAAGGCAATCTGAAGCTTTCTTT. Translated, it gives CASSLPGQRQSEAFF.

The V gene is TRBV7-2, the J gene TRBJ2-7; TRBD1 might be the D (6 bases). The CDR3 runs to 14 residues. Germline CDR1 and CDR2: SGHTA and FQGNSA. With 6 bases removed from V and 2 bases from J, the gap between germline ends came to 14 bases. CDR3 amino acids: CASSYRGQPYEQYF. In nucleotides, the CDR3 is TGTGCCAGCAGTTACCGCGGACAGCCCTACGAGCAGTACTTC.

This chain joins TRBV24-1 and TRBJ2-2; 14 bases fit TRBD2. The CDR3 contains 17 residues. Germline-derived CDR1 and CDR2 are KGHDR and SFDVKD. V lost 6 bases and J lost 6; bases outside the gene matches: 8. The CDR3 bases are TGTGCCACCAGTACGGGACTAGCGGGGGCCGAAGCCGGGGAGCTGTTTTTT. Translating gives CATSTGLAGAEAGELFF.

The chain couples TRBV6-1 to TRBJ2-6; the D gene could be TRBD1 or TRBD2 (5 bases each). V lost 4 bases, J lost 0 bases, and 13 bases lay in between. Germline loops: CDR1 MNHNS, CDR2 SASEGT. This CDR3 contains 17 residues. In nucleotides, the CDR3 is TGTGCCAGCAGTGCCCCGGGACGGAGCTCTGGGGCCAACGTCCTGACTTTC. This gives the protein CASSAPGRSSGANVLTF.

The chain employs TRBV4-1 and TRBJ2-5, with 7 bases that match TRBD1. The V gene's germline CDR1 is MGHRA and CDR2 YSYEKL. V shed 1 base and J 1 base; nucleotides not matched to a gene: 6. The CDR3 runs 16 residues. The CDR3 sequence is CASSQAWDSFQETQYF. The CDR3 coding sequence is TGCGCCAGCAGCCAAGCCTGGGACAGCTTCCAAGAGACCCAGTACTTC.

The chain joins TRBV15 to TRBJ1-1; D gene ambiguous. V shed 0 bases and J shed 3 bases, with 8 bases lying between them. The CDR3 has 14 residues. Germline-derived CDR1 and CDR2 are LNHNV and YYDKDF (reference sequence). CDR3 sequence: CATSRDRMDTEAFF. CDR3 DNA: TGTGCCACCAGCAGAGATCGGATGGACACTGAAGCTTTCTTT.

This rearrangement joins TRBV3-1 (or the pseudogene TRBV3-2) to TRBJ2-3; tentative D call: TRBD1 (7 bases). V was pared by 1 base and J by 3 bases, with 11 bases between. CDR1 and CDR2 (germline): LGHDT, YNNKEL (reference sequence). There are 15 residues in the CDR3. CDR3 amino acids: CASSQAGGPTDTQYF. For the CDR3, the DNA is TGTGCCAGCAGCCAAGCAGGGGGGCCAACAGATACGCAGTATTTT.

V is TRBV4-2 and J is TRBJ1-4; D is possibly TRBD1 (5 bases). The germline V gene encodes CDR1 LGHNA and CDR2 YNFKEQ. The CDR3 has 15 amino acids. Trimming pared 1 base from V and 2 bases from J, leaving 8 bases between. CDR3 DNA sequence: TGTGCCAGCAGCCAAGTGAGGGGTACTAATGAAAAACTGTTTTTT. Translation gives CASSQVRGTNEKLFF.

The chain uses TRBV6-2 or TRBV6-3 and TRBJ2-6; 11 bases align to TRBD2. V was pared by 6 bases and J by 0 bases, with 4 bases of the junction left unmatched. Germline V gene data show CDR1 as MNHEY and CDR2 as SVGEGT. This CDR3 contains 17 residues. CDR3 in DNA: TGTGCCAGCAGCGCTAGCGGGGGGACCTCTGGGGCCAACGTCCTGACTTTC. Amino acid sequence: CASSASGGTSGANVLTF.

This clone showed up just once. J is TRBJ2-7 and V is TRBV6-2 or TRBV6-3; D might be TRBD2 (6 bases). The CDR3 is 15 residues long. Germline assignment: CDR1 MNHEY and CDR2 SVGEGT. V dropped 5 bases and J dropped 2 bases, with 16 bases sitting between them. The DNA for the CDR3 is TGTGCCAGCAGTCCGAGGGGACTCAGTCCCTACGAGCAGTACTTC. It encodes CASSPRGLSPYEQYF.

The chain combines TRBV19 with TRBJ1-4; weak D call: TRBD1 (5 bases). This CDR3 contains 17 residues. V was pared by 8 bases and J by 3 bases, with 22 bases between. Germline CDR1 reads LNHDA; CDR2 reads SQIVND (reference sequence). The CDR3 is CASHESGLPTSNEKLFF. The CDR3 coding sequence is TGTGCCAGTCATGAGTCAGGGCTCCCTACATCTAATGAAAAACTGTTTTTT. The entire variable domain, with the rest obtained from reference TRBV19 and TRBJ1-4, is as follows: DGGITQSPKYLFRKEGQNVTLSCEQNLNHDAMYWYRQDPGQGLRLIYYSQIVNDFQKGDIAEGYSVSREKKESFPLTVTSAQKNPTAFYLCASHESGLPTSNEKLFFGSGTQLSVL.

The genes are TRBV27 and TRBJ2-7; no definite D call. CDR1 is MNHEY and CDR2 is SMNVEV in the germline V gene (reference sequence). V lost 8 bases, J lost 3 bases, and 14 bases lay in between. This CDR3 spans 13 amino acids. Here the CDR3 DNA reads TGTGCCAGCCGATCTGGGCAGGTCTACGAGCAGTACTTC. It yields the protein CASRSGQVYEQYF.

This rearrangement joins TRBV7-2 to TRBJ2-7, with TRBD2 as a possible D gene (6 bases). CDR1 is SGHTA and CDR2 is FQGNSA in the germline V gene. The CDR3 totals 16 residues. Trimming shortened V by 1 base and J by 0 bases, and 13 bases separated the two germline ends. CDR3 sequence reads: CASSLVAGFSSYEQYF. CDR3 nucleotide sequence: TGTGCCAGCAGCTTAGTGGCGGGGTTTAGCTCCTACGAGCAGTACTTC. The variable domain in full, with the rest retrieved from reference TRBV7-2 and TRBJ2-7, is GAGVSQSPSNKVTEKGKDVELRCDPISGHTALYWYRQSLGQGLEFLIYFQGNSAPDKSGLPSDRFSAERTGGSVSTLTIQRTQQEDSAVYLCASSLVAGFSSYEQYFGPGTRLTVT.

The chain recombines TRBV28 with TRBJ1-5, with 7 bases lining up with TRBD1. The germline V gene encodes CDR1 MDHEN and CDR2 SYDVKM. With V trimmed by 4 bases and J by 3 bases, 15 bases remained unmatched. The CDR3 totals 18 residues. DNA for the CDR3: TGTGCCAGCAGTTCCCCAACAGGGGCCGCGCTCCCCAATCAGCCCCAGCATTTT. Its translation is CASSSPTGAALPNQPQHF.

J is TRBJ2-3 and V is TRBV5-6; either TRBD1 or TRBD2 may fit D (5 bases each). The CDR3 contains 11 residues. The germline gives CDR1 SGHDT, CDR2 YYEEEE. Trimming took off 7 bases at V and 6 bases at J, with 9 bases between the two ends. The CDR3 protein is CASGTMDTQYF. The CDR3 DNA follows: TGTGCCAGCGGGACCATGGATACGCAGTATTTT. The variable domain in full, with the rest retrieved from reference TRBV5-6 and TRBJ2-3, is DAGVTQSPTHLIKTRGQQVTLRCSPKSGHDTVSWYQQALGQGPQFIFQYYEEEERQRGNFPDRFSGHQFPNYSSELNVNALLLGDSALYLCASGTMDTQYFGPGTRLTVL.

V usage is TRBV24-1 and J usage is TRBJ2-3, with D possibly matching TRBD1 (6 bases). The germline V gene encodes CDR1 KGHDR and CDR2 SFDVKD. V shed 4 bases and J shed 3 bases, with 13 bases lying between them. The CDR3 sequence is 15 residues long. CDR3 nucleotide sequence: TGTGCCACCAGTGAGGACGGGACAAGGACAGATACGCAGTATTTT. Translating gives CATSEDGTRTDTQYF.

This clone has just a few counts. V gene TRBV6-2 or TRBV6-3 combines with J gene TRBJ2-7; no definite D call. V shed 2 bases and J shed 2 bases, with 7 bases lying between them. The CDR3 has 13 amino acids. Germline CDR1 and CDR2: MNHEY and SVGEGT. CDR3 protein: CASSYKETYEQYF. CDR3 sequence (DNA): TGTGCCAGCAGTTACAAGGAGACCTACGAGCAGTACTTC.

The rearrangement uses TRBV10-3 and TRBJ2-5; 10 bases line up with TRBD2. V gave up 10 bases and J gave up 0 bases; unmatched junction bases: 5. The CDR3 is 14 amino acids. The germline V gene encodes CDR1 ENHRY and CDR2 SYGVKD. CDR3 nucleotides: TGTGCCACCGGAGCGGGGGGGTACCAAGAGACCCAGTACTTC. Translation gives CATGAGGYQETQYF.